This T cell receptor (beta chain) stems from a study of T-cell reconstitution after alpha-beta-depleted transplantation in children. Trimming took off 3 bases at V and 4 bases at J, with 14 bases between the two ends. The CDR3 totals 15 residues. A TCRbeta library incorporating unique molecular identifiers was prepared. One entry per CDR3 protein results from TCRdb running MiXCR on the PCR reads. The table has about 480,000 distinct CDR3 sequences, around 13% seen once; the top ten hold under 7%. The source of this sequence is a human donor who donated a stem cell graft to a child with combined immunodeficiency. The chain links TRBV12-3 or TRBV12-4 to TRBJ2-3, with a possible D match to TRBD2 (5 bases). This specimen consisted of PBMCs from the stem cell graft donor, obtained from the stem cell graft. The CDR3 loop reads CASSFGRGPSDTQYF. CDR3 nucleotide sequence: TGTGCCAGCAGTTTTGGTCGGGGTCCGTCAGATACGCAGTATTTT.